These 12 T cell receptor beta chains came from one sample sequenced in a study of blood T cell repertoires in COVID-19. Measured with immunoSEQ multiplex PCR; TCRdb has only the in-frame clones, and not every one. The sample carries some 180,000 clones, approximately 83% recorded once. The sample taken for sequencing was peripheral blood. The receptors here all came from a man in his 70s with active or convalescent COVID-19.

The genes are TRBV2 and TRBJ2-7, with D tentatively TRBD2 (6 bases). This CDR3 is built from 14 residues. The ends were cut back, 3 bases at V and 0 bases at J, with 9 bases in the middle. Germline CDR1 and CDR2: SNHLY and FYNNEI. The DNA for the CDR3 is TGTGCCAGCAGTGAGGAGGGAAGCTCCTACGAGCAGTACTTC. Its translation: CASSEEGSSYEQYF.

The chain has TRBV28 and TRBJ1-5; unclear D gene. Trimming took off 7 bases at V and 0 bases at J, with 13 bases between the two ends. The CDR3 spans 15 residues. In germline, CDR1 is MDHEN, CDR2 SYDVKM. The CDR3 sequence: CASMGGRFSNQPQHF. The CDR3 region has the DNA TGTGCCAGCATGGGAGGCAGATTTAGCAATCAGCCCCAGCATTTT.

The genes are TRBV18 and TRBJ2-3; D is possibly TRBD2 (6 bases). V lost 0 bases and J lost 2, with 12 bases in between. CDR1 and CDR2 (germline): KGHSH, LQKENI. The CDR3 runs 16 residues. The CDR3 spells CASSPPGGSNTDTQYF. For the CDR3, the DNA is TGTGCCAGCTCACCACCGGGGGGTTCAAACACAGATACGCAGTATTTT. Full variable domain (outside the CDR3, taken from reference TRBV18 and TRBJ2-3): NAGVMQNPRHLVRRRGQEARLRCSPMKGHSHVYWYRQLPEEGLKFMVYLQKENIIDESGMPKERFSAEFPKEGPSILRIQQVVRGDSAAYFCASSPPGGSNTDTQYFGPGTRLTVL.

J is TRBJ2-7 and V is TRBV7-8; D might be TRBD2 (5 bases). Per germline, CDR1 SGHVS and CDR2 FQNEAQ. V was trimmed by 2 bases and J by 5 bases, leaving 19 bases between them. The CDR3 is made up of 16 amino acids. The CDR3 nucleotides read TGTGCCAGCAGCTTAAGCGTCTCCCTGGCGGGCCACGAGCAGTACTTC. Translating it yields CASSLSVSLAGHEQYF.

This clone came up a few times. The rearrangement uses TRBV5-4 and TRBJ2-4; tentatively, D is TRBD1 (6 bases). V dropped 1 base and J dropped 7 bases, with 18 bases sitting between them. CDR1 is SGHNT, CDR2 YYREEE, per germline (reference sequence). The CDR3 consists of 16 residues. CDR3 in DNA: TGTGCCAGCAGCTTGTTAGGGGGATATGGAGAGAACATTCAGTACTTC. Its translation: CASSLLGGYGENIQYF.

The chain has TRBV24-1 and TRBJ1-1; 8 nucleotides agree with TRBD1. This CDR3 contains 15 residues. The germline CDR1 and CDR2 sequences are KGHDR and SFDVKD. Unmatched junction bases numbered 4, after V lost 4 bases and J lost 1 base. DNA of the CDR3: TGTGCCACCAGTGACCCCGGACAGGGGAACACTGAAGCTTTCTTT. This encodes CATSDPGQGNTEAFF.

The rearrangement links TRBV7-2 to TRBJ1-1, with D maybe TRBD1 (5 bases). V was cut by 2 bases and J by 7 bases, with 11 bases left in between. Germline values: CDR1 SGHTA, CDR2 FQGNSA. This CDR3 comprises 13 residues. Here the CDR3 reads CASSLRGSVEAFF. In nucleotides, the CDR3 is TGTGCCAGCAGCTTAAGGGGTTCCGTTGAAGCTTTCTTT.

This clone occurred many times. The chain couples TRBV19 to TRBJ2-1; D unresolved. Germline values: CDR1 LNHDA, CDR2 SQIVND (reference sequence). The V gene lost 0 bases and the J gene lost 0 bases, with 9 bases spanning the gap. This CDR3 is built from 16 residues. The CDR3 reads CASSIDSPSSYNEQFF. CDR3 nucleotides: TGTGCCAGTAGTATAGATAGCCCCAGCTCCTACAATGAGCAGTTCTTC.

V usage is TRBV5-8 and J usage is TRBJ2-1, with 7 nucleotides matching TRBD2. Trimming removed 5 bases from V and 0 bases from J; junction bases left unmatched: 2. Germline V gene sequence: CDR1 SGHTS, CDR2 YDEGEE. This CDR3 contains 14 residues. In DNA, the CDR3 is TGTGCCAGCAGAAGGACTAGCTCCTACAATGAGCAGTTCTTC. Translated: CASRRTSSYNEQFF. Together with reference TRBV5-8 and TRBJ2-1, the CDR3 gives the full variable domain: EAGVTQSPTHLIKTRGQQATLRCSPISGHTSVYWYQQALGLGLQFLLWYDEGEERNRGNFPPRFSGRQFPNYSSELNVNALELEDSALYLCASRRTSSYNEQFFGPGTRLTVL.

The CDR3 nucleotides are TGTGCCAGCTCACCCCGGGACACGAACACCGGGGAGCTGTTTTTT. Residues: CASSPRDTNTGELFF. The V call is TRBV18, the J call TRBJ2-2; a weak D match, TRBD1 (6 bases). There are 15 residues in the CDR3. Trimming removed 3 bases at V and 0 bases at J, with 8 bases between. Germline CDR1 KGHSH, CDR2 LQKENI.

This clone was counted a single time. The gene calls are TRBV4-3 and TRBJ2-7; TRBD2 matches 15 bases. Germline values: CDR1 LGHNA, CDR2 YSLEER. The length of the CDR3 is 17 residues. J lost 4 bases, V lost 1 base, and 5 bases had no gene match. DNA of the CDR3: TGCGCCAGCAGCCAAGGCACGGGACTAGCGGGGGGTTACGAGCAGTACTTC. The encoded protein is CASSQGTGLAGGYEQYF.

The genes are TRBV9 and TRBJ2-2; 8 bases align to TRBD1. This CDR3 has 15 residues. The germline CDR1 and CDR2 sequences are SGDLS and YYNGEE. The V segment lost 3 bases and the J segment 1 base; nucleotides outside the gene matches: 2. The CDR3 reads CASSAGTGNTGELFF. The CDR3 DNA is TGTGCCAGCAGCGCCGGGACAGGGAACACCGGGGAGCTGTTTTTT.